The rows below give T cell receptor beta chains drawn from one sample of a study of T cell clonotyping in hematopoietic cell transplantation. Sequenced by immunoSEQ multiplex PCR; TCRdb stores in-frame clones only, minus some. Among around 80,000 clones listed, 90% to 96% were seen once. This material consisted of peripheral blood mononuclear cells, taken before stem cell transplant. These TCRs come from a woman in her forties or fifties with acute myeloid leukemia. Some clones in this sample may be carry-over from other donors' samples. Each CDR3 is given with its conserved first and last residue. The D gene is left open where the match is weak.

v_call,d_call,j_call,cdr3_nt,cdr3_aa
TRBV5-4,-,TRBJ2-7,TGTGCCAGCAGCTTGGGACGGGACTTCTCCTACGAGCAGTACTTC,CASSLGRDFSYEQYF
TRBV27,-,TRBJ1-2,TGTGCCAGCGCAGGGGCTGGTTATGGCTACACCTTC,CASAGAGYGYTF
TRBV4-1,-,TRBJ1-6,TGCGCCAGCAGCCAAGGTGGCACCTCACCCCTCCACTTT,CASSQGGTSPLHF
TRBV2,-,TRBJ1-2,TGTGCCAGCAACCAACCCTGGGGCACAGGGCATGGCTACACCTTC,CASNQPWGTGHGYTF
TRBV5-1,TRBD1,TRBJ1-2,TGCGCCAGCAGCTCGGCGCAGGGGGTACAGGATGGCTACACCTTC,CASSSAQGVQDGYTF
TRBV6-5,-,TRBJ1-6,TGTGCCAGCAGTTACGCTGAGAATTCACCCCTCCACTTT,CASSYAENSPLHF
TRBV6-6,-,TRBJ2-2,TGTGCCATTCCATCCGCCACCGGGGAGCTGTTTTTT,CAIPSATGELFF
TRBV5-1,TRBD2,TRBJ2-4,TGCGCCAGCAGCTTGGCAGCGCGGGAGGATCAGTACTTC,CASSLAAREDQYF
TRBV6-6,-,TRBJ1-3,TGTGCCAGCAGGCGAGCTTCTGGAAACACCATATATTTT,CASRRASGNTIYF
TRBV19,-,TRBJ2-7,TGTGCCAGTAGTCCCCCCCGAGGCTACTACGAGCAGTACTTC,CASSPPRGYYEQYF
TRBV6-5,TRBD2,TRBJ2-2,TGTGCCAGCAGTTACTCGGGGCTAGCGGGCACCGGGGAGCTGTTTTTT,CASSYSGLAGTGELFF